These 30 T cell receptor beta chains came from one sample sequenced in a study of cytomegalovirus exposure and HLA in healthy donors. 60 Vbeta and 13 Jbeta primers were used in PCR. Using immunoSEQ multiplex PCR, the repertoire was profiled, and TCRdb retains in-frame clones only, with some absent. Among 200,000 to 250,000 clones listed, roughly four fifths were seen once. Sequenced input: PBMCs. The source is a woman aged 55-69 years in good health and CMV-seropositive.

This rearrangement joins TRBV2 to TRBJ2-7, with D tentatively TRBD2 (6 bases). V was clipped by 4 bases and J by 4 bases, with 20 bases between them. The CDR3 is 16 residues long. The germline CDR1 and CDR2 sequences are SNHLY and FYNNEI. The DNA of the CDR3 is TGTGCCAGCAGTGGATCCCGGGGGAAAATAGTGTACGAGCAGTACTTC. As protein: CASSGSRGKIVYEQYF.

The sample holds one count of this clone. The rearrangement links TRBV11-2 to TRBJ1-3, with D tentatively TRBD1 (6 bases). Germline V gene lookup returns CDR1 SGHAT and CDR2 FQNNGV. V was trimmed by 0 bases and J by 4 bases, leaving 13 bases between them. This CDR3 comprises 16 residues. The CDR3 bases are TGTGCCAGCAGCTTAGACCCAAGGACAGTGGGAAACACCATATATTTT. It yields the protein CASSLDPRTVGNTIYF.

The rearrangement joins TRBV7-9 to TRBJ2-5; D is perhaps TRBD2 (5 bases). CDR3 length: 15 amino acids. Germline CDR1 is SEHNR and CDR2 is FQNEAQ (reference sequence). Between the trimmed V and J ends, which lost 0 bases and 4 bases, there was a span of 12 bases. CDR3 sequence reads: CASSLAGPLGETQYF. Written as DNA, the CDR3 is TGTGCCAGCAGCTTAGCGGGCCCACTAGGAGAGACCCAGTACTTC. The entire variable domain, with the rest obtained from reference TRBV7-9 and TRBJ2-5, is as follows: DTGVSQNPRHKITKRGQNVTFRCDPISEHNRLYWYRQTLGQGPEFLTYFQNEAQLEKSRLLSDRFSAERPKGSFSTLEIQRTEQGDSAMYLCASSLAGPLGETQYFGPGTRLLVL.

This clone was recorded only once. The chain has TRBV4-1 and TRBJ2-3, with 7 positions matching TRBD2. The CDR3 runs to 15 residues. Germline CDR1 and CDR2: MGHRA and YSYEKL. Trimming removed 4 bases from V and 2 bases from J; junction bases left unmatched: 6. The CDR3 region has the DNA TGCGCCAGCAGCCGCTTACTAGCGTACACAGATACGCAGTATTTT. Protein sequence: CASSRLLAYTDTQYF.

The chain carries TRBV5-6 and TRBJ2-1; D gene uncertain. Trimming cost V 0 bases and J 8 bases, with 15 bases left between them. The CDR3 totals 15 residues. Per germline, CDR1 SGHDT and CDR2 YYEEEE. The CDR3 DNA follows: TGTGCCAGCAGCTTGGAGTTACGGCAGGTCGATGAGCAGTTCTTC. Its protein is CASSLELRQVDEQFF.

The V call is TRBV28, the J call TRBJ2-7, with 7 bases that match TRBD1. Germline loops: CDR1 MDHEN, CDR2 SYDVKM. Unmatched junction bases numbered 19, after V lost 5 bases and J lost 3 bases. The CDR3 sequence is 18 residues long. CDR3 nucleotide sequence: TGTGCCAGCAGTCTCCGGGACAGATATTTACCTAAAAACTACGAGCAGTACTTC. It specifies CASSLRDRYLPKNYEQYF.

With respect to this clone: Germline is not matched at one junction end, which may reflect a read error. V gene TRBV7-9 combines with J gene TRBJ2-3, with D tentatively TRBD2 (6 bases). Per the germline V gene, CDR1 is SEHNR and CDR2 is FQNEAQ (reference sequence). The CDR3 runs 17 residues. For the CDR3, the DNA is TGTTCCAGCAGCCCCGACGGTTCCAGGAGGGGTGGGGATACGCAGTATTTT. Translation gives CSSSPDGSRRGGDTQYF.

The chain recombines TRBV29-1 with TRBJ2-3, with 7 bases matching TRBD1. Germline CDR1 reads SQVTM; CDR2 reads ANQGSEA. The CDR3 is made up of 13 amino acids. The J segment lost 7 bases and the V segment lost 3 bases, leaving 7 bases of the junction unmatched. The CDR3 sequence is CSVEADRTYTQYF. In DNA form, the CDR3 reads TGCAGCGTTGAGGCGGACAGGACTTATACGCAGTATTTT.

The V gene is TRBV28, the J gene TRBJ1-2; 9 bases agree with TRBD1. From germline, CDR1 is MDHEN and CDR2 SYDVKM. This CDR3 has 14 amino acids. J gave up 8 bases and V 6 bases, and 10 bases lay outside the gene matches. In nucleotides, the CDR3 is TGTGCCAGCAGCAGCTTCCGGGACAGGGACGGCTACACCTTC. Protein: CASSSFRDRDGYTF.

The rearrangement links TRBV9 to TRBJ1-3; no firm D call. CDR3 length equals 14 residues. The germline gives CDR1 SGDLS, CDR2 YYNGEE. Trimming removed 6 bases at V and 2 bases at J, with 12 bases between. The CDR3 DNA follows: TGTGCCAGCAATAATCGGGATACTGGAAACACCATATATTTT. It translates to CASNNRDTGNTIYF.

This clone has just a few counts. The chain carries TRBV5-1 and TRBJ1-3; 7 bases line up with TRBD1. Germline loops: CDR1 SGHRS, CDR2 YFSETQ. Trimming at V came to 4 bases and at J to 2 bases, leaving 6 bases not matched to a gene. The CDR3 contains 15 residues. Here the CDR3 DNA reads TGCGCCAGCAGCCCGAGGACAGGTGCTGGAAACACCATATATTTT. Its translation: CASSPRTGAGNTIYF.

The V call is TRBV5-1, the J call TRBJ1-3; D unresolved. CDR3 size: 15 residues. Trimming stripped 4 bases from V and 0 bases from J, with 11 bases between. The germline CDR1 and CDR2 sequences are SGHRS and YFSETQ. The CDR3: CASSLTRDSGNTIYF. The CDR3 DNA reads TGCGCCAGCAGCCTAACTAGAGACTCTGGAAACACCATATATTTT.

The chain uses TRBV4-1 and TRBJ2-2; the match to TRBD2 covers 12 bases. This CDR3 comprises 18 residues. CDR1 and CDR2 from the germline V gene are MGHRA and YSYEKL. The junction had 4 bases not matched to a gene; V was cut back by 0 bases and J by 2 bases. The CDR3 DNA sequence: TGCGCCAGCAGCCAAGAGAGACTAGCGGGAGTTAACACCGGGGAGCTGTTTTTT. Translation: CASSQERLAGVNTGELFF.

DNA of the CDR3: TGTGCCAGCTCACCCTCGACAGGGGACTATGGCTACACCTTC. It encodes CASSPSTGDYGYTF. This chain joins TRBV18 and TRBJ1-2; 8 bases align to TRBD1. The germline CDR1 and CDR2 sequences are KGHSH and LQKENI. This CDR3 has 14 residues. Trimming removed 3 bases from V and 3 bases from J; junction bases left unmatched: 3.

The V call is TRBV10-1, the J call TRBJ2-2, with TRBD2 matching 7 bases. The V segment lost 2 bases and the J segment 2 bases; nucleotides outside the gene matches: 8. The CDR3 runs to 17 residues. Germline V CDR1 and CDR2: WNHNN, SYGVQD (reference sequence). The CDR3 sequence: CASSELRLAENTGELFF. The CDR3 DNA sequence: TGCGCCAGCAGTGAGCTTCGGCTAGCGGAAAACACCGGGGAGCTGTTTTTT.

This clone came up once. The chain uses TRBV18 and TRBJ2-3, with D perhaps matching TRBD2 (5 bases). The CDR3 is made up of 14 amino acids. V lost 3 bases and J lost 5, with 12 bases in between. Germline assignment: CDR1 KGHSH and CDR2 LQKENI. The CDR3 sequence: CASSPDVREDTQYF. The DNA for the CDR3 is TGTGCCAGCTCACCGGACGTGAGGGAAGATACGCAGTATTTT.

The chain joins TRBV14 to TRBJ2-7, with D unclear. This CDR3 is built from 13 residues. V shed 0 bases and J shed 8 bases, with 11 bases lying between them. CDR1 SGHDN and CDR2 FVKESK come from the germline V gene. The CDR3 sequence is CASSQDRQAKQYF. DNA for the CDR3: TGTGCCAGCAGCCAAGACAGGCAGGCGAAGCAGTACTTC.

This clone was seen only once. The junction departs from the called germline gene at one end, perhaps through a read error. The chain joins TRBV7-9 to TRBJ2-7, with D tentatively TRBD2 (6 bases). Germline V CDR1 and CDR2: SEHNR, FQNEAQ (reference sequence). The CDR3 is 14 amino acids. CDR3: CSSRKTRDSYEQYF. In DNA, the CDR3 is TGTTCCAGCAGAAAGACTAGGGATTCCTACGAGCAGTACTTC.

This clone was observed a handful of times. The chain joins TRBV25-1 to TRBJ2-1; 10 bases align to TRBD2. This CDR3 has 17 amino acids. Trimming removed 4 bases from V and 2 bases from J; junction bases left unmatched: 8. Germline V lookup: CDR1 MGHDK, CDR2 SYGVNS. Written as DNA, the CDR3 is TGTGCCAGCAGTGGAAAAAGCGGGAGGGTCCCCTACAATGAGCAGTTCTTC. The encoded protein is CASSGKSGRVPYNEQFF.

For the CDR3, the DNA is TGCGCCAGCAGCTTGGGGAGGGAGAACACCGGGGAGCTGTTTTTT. This translates into CASSLGRENTGELFF. The genes are TRBV5-1 and TRBJ2-2; D possibly corresponds to TRBD2 (6 bases). Germline V gene sequence: CDR1 SGHRS, CDR2 YFSETQ. The ends were cut back, 0 bases at V and 1 base at J, with 7 bases in the middle. There are 15 residues in the CDR3.

On this clone: Other nucleotide sequences in the sample specify the same CDR3. This rearrangement joins TRBV9 to TRBJ2-3; 7 bases are a match to TRBD2. Germline CDR1 SGDLS, CDR2 YYNGEE. The V segment lost 0 bases and the J segment 1 base; nucleotides outside the gene matches: 2. The length of the CDR3 is 15 residues. CDR3 sequence: CASSVGTSGTDTQYF. The DNA for the CDR3 is TGTGCCAGCAGCGTAGGCACTAGCGGCACAGATACGCAGTATTTT.

This sequence joins TRBV28 and TRBJ1-2; TRBD1 agrees at 8 bases. The germline CDR1 and CDR2 sequences are MDHEN and SYDVKM. This CDR3 comprises 14 residues. Germline trimming cut 3 bases from V and 5 bases from J; bases unmatched to any gene: 5. The DNA of the CDR3 is TGTGCCAGCAGTTTCTCAGGACAGGGATATGGCTACACCTTC. Its translation is CASSFSGQGYGYTF.

This clone was counted a single time. The chain is built from TRBV7-9 and TRBJ2-7; 9 bases are a match to TRBD1. V lost 5 bases, J lost 6 bases, and 8 bases stayed unmatched. CDR1 and CDR2 from the germline V gene are SEHNR and FQNEAQ (reference sequence). The CDR3 runs 14 residues. CDR3 protein: CASSDRGAGFEQYF. In nucleotides, the CDR3 is TGTGCCAGCAGCGACAGGGGGGCGGGCTTCGAGCAGTACTTC.

The chain carries TRBV12-5 and TRBJ2-7, with D unclear. Deletions cut 2 bases from V and 9 bases from J, with 14 bases between. CDR3 length: 13 amino acids. Germline V gives CDR1 LGHNT, CDR2 FRNRAP. The CDR3 DNA follows: TGTGCTAGTGGTTTGCCCCGACTCGGGTTGCAGTACTTC. Its translation is CASGLPRLGLQYF.

The chain's CDR3 is CASSLTFQGIYGYTF. The CDR3 bases are TGCGCCAGCAGCTTAACGTTTCAGGGTATCTATGGCTACACCTTC. The chain couples TRBV5-1 to TRBJ1-2; a possible D gene is TRBD1 (5 bases). The CDR3 loop spans 15 amino acids. Germline V gives CDR1 SGHRS, CDR2 YFSETQ. The V end lost 2 bases, the J end lost 4 bases, and 15 bases lay between the germline ends.

This sequence joins TRBV7-9 and TRBJ1-5; D is uncertain. The CDR3 has 12 residues. Per the germline V gene, CDR1 is SEHNR and CDR2 is FQNEAQ (reference sequence). The V and J ends lost 5 bases and 9 bases respectively, with 11 bases between them. CDR3 nucleotide sequence: TGTGCCAGCAGCCGGATGTCGGGGCCCCAGCATTTT. It encodes CASSRMSGPQHF.

This clone occurred a few times. The chain couples TRBV4-1 to TRBJ1-1; the match to TRBD1 covers 10 bases. Germline values: CDR1 MGHRA, CDR2 YSYEKL. Trimming cost V 1 base and J 0 bases; bases outside gene matches: 2. The CDR3 consists of 16 residues. This CDR3 is CASSQVGQGVNTEAFF. CDR3 coding DNA: TGCGCCAGCAGCCAAGTCGGACAGGGGGTGAACACTGAAGCTTTCTTT.

The V gene is TRBV5-4, the J gene TRBJ2-2; 12 bases line up with TRBD2. The V and J ends lost 4 bases and 8 bases, in that order; junction bases with no gene match: 6. This CDR3 region has 15 residues. Per germline, CDR1 SGHNT and CDR2 YYREEE (reference sequence). CDR3: CASSPRLAGAGELFF. As DNA, the CDR3 is TGTGCCAGCAGCCCCCGACTAGCGGGAGCTGGGGAGCTGTTTTTT.

This rearrangement joins TRBV29-1 to TRBJ2-7, with 9 nucleotides matching TRBD1. Unmatched junction bases numbered 7, after V lost 7 bases and J lost 3 bases. The germline V gene encodes CDR1 SQVTM and CDR2 ANQGSEA. There are 13 residues in the CDR3. DNA of the CDR3: TGCAGCGCGGGACAGGGTGGTCACTACGAGCAGTACTTC. It yields the protein CSAGQGGHYEQYF.

The chain joins TRBV18 to TRBJ1-1; 12 bases map to TRBD1. Germline CDR1 is KGHSH and CDR2 is LQKENI. The CDR3 runs to 15 residues. The trim removed 3 bases at V and 1 base at J, leaving 0 bases unmatched. Here the CDR3 DNA reads TGTGCCAGCTCACCGGGACAGGGGGCGAACACTGAAGCTTTCTTT. This translates into CASSPGQGANTEAFF.